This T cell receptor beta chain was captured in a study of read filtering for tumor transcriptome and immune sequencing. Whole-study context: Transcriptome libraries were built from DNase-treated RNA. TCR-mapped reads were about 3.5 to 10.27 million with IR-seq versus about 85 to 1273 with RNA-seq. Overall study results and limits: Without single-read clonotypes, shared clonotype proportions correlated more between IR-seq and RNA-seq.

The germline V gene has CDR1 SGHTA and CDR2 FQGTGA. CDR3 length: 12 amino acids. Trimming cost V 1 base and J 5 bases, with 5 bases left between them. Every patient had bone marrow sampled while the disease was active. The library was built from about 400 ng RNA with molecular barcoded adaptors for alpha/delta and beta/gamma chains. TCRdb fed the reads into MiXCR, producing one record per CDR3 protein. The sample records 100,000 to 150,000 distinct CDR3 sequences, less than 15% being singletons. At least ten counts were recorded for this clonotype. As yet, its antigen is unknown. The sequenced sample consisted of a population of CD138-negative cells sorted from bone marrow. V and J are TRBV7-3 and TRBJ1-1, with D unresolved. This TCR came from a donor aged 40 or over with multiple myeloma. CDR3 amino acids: CASSLIRTEAFF. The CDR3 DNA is TGTGCCAGCAGCTTAATCAGAACTGAAGCTTTCTTT. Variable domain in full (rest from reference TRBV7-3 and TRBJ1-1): GAGVSQTPSNKVTEKGKYVELRCDPISGHTALYWYRQSLGQGPEFLIYFQGTGAADDSGLPNDRFFAVRPEGSVSTLKIQRTERGDSAVYLCASSLIRTEAFFGQGTRLTVV.